A selection of T cell receptor beta chains follows, all from one sample in a study of blood T cell repertoires in COVID-19. Assay used: immunoSEQ multiplex PCR; TCRdb lists only in-frame clones, some missing. The sample carries a few hundred thousand clones, over 75% recorded once. The sequenced sample consisted of PBMCs or T cells enriched from blood (not recorded which). These receptors were collected from a woman aged 18-29 years in a cohort exposed to, infected with or recovered from COVID-19 (not recorded which). CDR3s include the opening cysteine and the closing phenylalanine or tryptophan. A D gene is named only where the DNA matches it firmly. Clone sizes are given selectively: once, few, many, or a class where the clone is expanded.

d_gene,j_gene,abundance,v_gene,CDR3aa,CDR3nt
NA,TRBJ2-1,NA,TRBV11-3,CASSLVSYGGDREQFF,TGTGCCAGCAGCTTAGTCTCATACGGGGGTGATCGTGAGCAGTTCTTC
NA,TRBJ2-2,NA,TRBV10-2,CASPLRGGAGTGELFF,TGCGCCAGCCCCCTAAGAGGGGGGGCCGGGACCGGGGAGCTGTTTTTT
TRBD2,TRBJ2-1,once,TRBV7-8,CASSLVVAGVGSFYNEQFF,TGTGCCAGCAGCTTAGTGGTGGCGGGGGTCGGGAGTTTCTACAATGAGCAGTTCTTC
NA,TRBJ1-5,NA,TRBV6-1,CASSEWRPYNSNQPQHF,TGTGCCAGCAGTGAATGGCGGCCCTATAATAGCAATCAGCCCCAGCATTTT
TRBD2,TRBJ2-7,NA,TRBV29-1,CSVVSGGFYEQYF,TGCAGCGTTGTTAGCGGGGGTTTCTACGAGCAGTACTTC
TRBD2,TRBJ2-3,NA,TRBV11-2,CASSSSTTSGTDTQYF,TGTGCCAGCAGCTCCTCCACGACTAGCGGAACAGATACGCAGTATTTT
NA,TRBJ1-1,NA,TRBV14,CASKLGAEAFF,TGTGCCAGCAAACTGGGGGCGGAAGCTTTCTTT
TRBD2,TRBJ2-1,NA,TRBV5-1,CASSFASGFNEQFF,TGCGCCAGCAGCTTTGCTAGCGGATTCAATGAGCAGTTCTTC
NA,TRBJ1-3,NA,TRBV19,CASTTHRRSGNTIYF,TGTGCCAGTACCACACACAGACGCTCTGGAAACACCATATATTTT
TRBD1,TRBJ1-2,NA,TRBV9,CASSFTGASNYGYTF,TGTGCCAGCAGCTTCACAGGGGCCTCTAACTATGGCTACACCTTC
NA,TRBJ1-5,NA,TRBV11-3,CASSSGQLNSNQPQHF,TGTGCCAGCAGCTCCGGACAGCTTAATAGCAATCAGCCTCAGCATTTT
NA,TRBJ2-1,once,TRBV7-2,CASSYYQGSNEQFF,TGTGCCAGCAGTTATTACCAGGGGTCCAATGAGCAGTTCTTC
TRBD1,TRBJ1-2,NA,TRBV28,CASSLLGQGMVYTF,TGTGCCAGCAGTTTACTAGGACAGGGGATGGTCTACACCTTC
NA,TRBJ2-7,NA,TRBV15,CATSRGNRDQYF,TGTGCCACCAGCAGAGGGAACAGAGACCAGTACTTC
NA,TRBJ1-2,NA,TRBV10-3,CAISESFYGYTF,TGTGCCATCAGTGAGAGCTTCTATGGCTACACCTTC
TRBD1,TRBJ2-5,NA,TRBV5-1,CASSLHRGGETQYF,TGCGCCAGCAGCTTACACAGGGGTGGGGAGACCCAGTACTTC
TRBD1,TRBJ1-1,once,TRBV5-6,CASSGQLNTEAFF,TGTGCCAGCTCGGGACAGTTAAACACTGAAGCTTTCTTT